This T cell receptor (beta chain) is from a study of regulatory T cells in long-lasting Graves disease. This clonotype was counted ten times or more. Antigen unknown. Findings and caveats of the study: Thyroid tissue went unexamined; only peripheral blood was analyzed. Favored usage of TRBV28, TRBJ1-2 and TRBJ2-5 was recorded in persistent disease. Clonotypes that were public and shared totalled 2,500 to 3,500 in persistent patients versus roughly 1,000 in new patients. Persistent Graves' patients showed reduced TCR diversity versus newly diagnosed patients.

The time point here: persistent/refractory GD, antithyroid drugs over 5 years with positive TRAb. PBMCs provided the RNA from which the TCR library was made. Germline V lookup: CDR1 MDHEN, CDR2 SYDVKM. This CDR3 is built from 13 residues. Trimming cost V 3 bases and J 7 bases, with 12 bases left between them. Both iRepertoire HTBI primers and Arm-PCR of CDR3 regions were used to build the TCR beta libraries. TCRdb redid the calling of the multiplex PCR reads with MiXCR, one entry per CDR3 protein. The sample carries 350,000 to 500,000 distinct CDR3 sequences, 21% recorded once. The clonotype originates from a female donor with Graves disease. The chain has TRBV28 and TRBJ2-5; perhaps D is TRBD1 or TRBD2 (6 bases each). The sequencing here drew on peripheral blood mononuclear cells (PBMCs), taken when the disease was refractory, from a patient treated with antithyroid drugs. CDR3 sequence: CASSFGGRGTQYF. CDR3 coding DNA: TGTGCCAGCAGTTTTGGGGGGCGGGGGACCCAGTACTTC.